The 18 T cell receptor beta chains below all came from one sample that was sequenced in a study of T cell responses to AZD1222 COVID-19 vaccine. Produced via immunoSEQ multiplex PCR; TCRdb's table is partial and in-frame only. The sample yields over 90,000 clones, 84% seen once. Sequencing used peripheral blood, obtained on day 0 of AZD1222 vaccination. The receptor set was obtained from an adult in good health.

The chain recombines TRBV5-4 with TRBJ2-3, with 11 bases fitting TRBD2. Trimming at V came to 0 bases and at J to 1 base, leaving 7 bases not matched to a gene. The CDR3 is 18 residues long. Germline CDR1 reads SGHNT; CDR2 reads YYREEE (reference sequence). CDR3 in amino acids: CASSLGLAGPRRTDTQYF. In nucleotides, the CDR3 is TGTGCCAGCAGCTTGGGACTAGCGGGGCCCAGACGCACAGATACGCAGTATTTT.

The chain carries TRBV18 and TRBJ2-5; D perhaps matches TRBD2 (6 bases). CDR1 is KGHSH and CDR2 is LQKENI in the germline V gene. The CDR3 has 14 amino acids. V lost 5 bases, J lost 4 bases, and 14 bases lay in between. The CDR3 loop is CASSWAAGPETQYF. The CDR3 DNA sequence: TGTGCCAGCTCATGGGCAGCGGGTCCAGAGACCCAGTACTTC.

The table lists this clone with a count of one. This sequence joins TRBV6-5 and TRBJ2-3, with unresolved D. The V end lost 5 bases, the J end lost 1 base, and 4 bases lay between the germline ends. Looked up from germline, CDR1 is MNHEY and CDR2 is SVGAGI. CDR3 length: 12 amino acids. This CDR3 reads CASSPRTDTQYF. In nucleotides, the CDR3 is TGTGCCAGCAGTCCCCGCACAGATACGCAGTATTTT.

The chain employs TRBV9 and TRBJ1-1, with D tentatively TRBD1 (5 bases). Per germline, CDR1 SGDLS and CDR2 YYNGEE. The CDR3 loop spans 17 amino acids. Between the trimmed V and J ends, which lost 4 bases and 3 bases, there was a span of 22 bases. CDR3 DNA: TGTGCCAGCAGCCACCCTTTGGGCAGGGAGAGGCACACTGAAGCTTTCTTT. Its translation is CASSHPLGRERHTEAFF.

Details on this clone: Other DNA sequences in the same sample also yield this CDR3. The CDR3 is CASRQSGETQYF. CDR3 nucleotide sequence: TGTGCCAGCCGTCAGTCTGGGGAGACCCAGTACTTC. The rearrangement uses TRBV19 and TRBJ2-5; no clear D gene. Germline CDR1 reads LNHDA; CDR2 reads SQIVND (reference sequence). This CDR3 is 12 amino acids long. V was cut by 9 bases and J by 5 bases, with 13 bases left in between.

This clone appeared a few times. J is TRBJ1-1 and V is TRBV28; D unresolved. Trimming cost V 6 bases and J 0 bases, with 8 bases left between them. This CDR3 is 13 amino acids long. Looked up from germline, CDR1 is MDHEN and CDR2 is SYDVKM. CDR3 residues: CASRQGLNTEAFF. The CDR3 DNA reads TGTGCCAGCAGGCAAGGCTTGAACACTGAAGCTTTCTTT.

This sequence joins TRBV4-1 and TRBJ1-5; D ambiguous. This CDR3 has 16 amino acids. Between the trimmed V and J ends, which lost 0 bases and 5 bases, there was a span of 14 bases. Germline V gene lookup returns CDR1 MGHRA and CDR2 YSYEKL. The DNA for the CDR3 is TGCGCCAGCAGCCAAGACCTTGGAGAAGGTGATCAGCCCCAGCATTTT. Translating gives CASSQDLGEGDQPQHF.

The chain joins TRBV3-1 (or the pseudogene TRBV3-2) to TRBJ1-2; D uncertain. V was clipped by 2 bases and J by 6 bases, with 22 bases between them. CDR3 length equals 17 residues. Germline values: CDR1 LGHDT, CDR2 YNNKEL (reference sequence). CDR3 DNA sequence: TGTGCCAGCAGCCAACGCACACGGGGTGGCTTTGAGCATGGCTACACCTTC. It is translated as CASSQRTRGGFEHGYTF.

V and J are TRBV23-1 and TRBJ2-7; 7 bases are shared with TRBD1. TRBV23-1 carries the ORF label, with uncertain function. CDR3 length: 15 amino acids. Losses at the gene ends were 0 bases for V and 6 bases for J; bases not matched to a gene: 8. The DNA for the CDR3 is TGCGCCAGCAGTCAATCGATCCACAGGGGTCGCGAGCAGTACGTC. As protein: CASSQSIHRGREQYV.

The chain carries TRBV18 and TRBJ1-1; unclear D gene. The ends were cut back, 0 bases at V and 1 base at J, with 15 bases in the middle. Germline V gene sequence: CDR1 KGHSH, CDR2 LQKENI. CDR3 length equals 17 residues. CDR3 amino acids: CASSPPVGEGANTEAFF. CDR3 coding DNA: TGTGCCAGCTCACCACCGGTCGGTGAGGGTGCGAACACTGAAGCTTTCTTT.

The chain joins TRBV6-2 or TRBV6-3 to TRBJ2-3; 9 bases match TRBD1. From germline, CDR1 is MNHEY and CDR2 SVGEGT. The V segment lost 5 bases and the J segment 2 bases; nucleotides outside the gene matches: 5. The length of the CDR3 is 15 residues. The CDR3 here is CASSDRQGVTDTQYF. CDR3 in DNA: TGTGCCAGCAGTGACCGACAGGGGGTCACAGATACGCAGTATTTT.

The genes are TRBV5-1 and TRBJ2-1; D uncertain. Trimming stripped 4 bases from V and 6 bases from J, with 17 bases between. The CDR3 is 15 residues long. From germline, CDR1 is SGHRS and CDR2 YFSETQ. As DNA, the CDR3 is TGCGCCAGCAGCCCCGAGTTCAACCGCCCCAATGAGCAGTTCTTC. Translation: CASSPEFNRPNEQFF.

This clone showed up just once. The chain couples TRBV4-1 to TRBJ1-5; 12 positions agree with TRBD1. This CDR3 is built from 15 residues. V dropped 3 bases and J dropped 7; count of bases not matched to a gene: 4. Germline V gene data show CDR1 as MGHRA and CDR2 as YSYEKL. The CDR3 coding sequence is TGCGCCAGCAGCCAGGGGACAGGGGGCGGGCAGCCCCAGCATTTT. Translated, it gives CASSQGTGGGQPQHF.

This rearrangement joins TRBV7-9 to TRBJ2-1; D uncertain. The CDR3 has 13 amino acids. Trimming pared 3 bases from V and 13 bases from J, leaving 16 bases between. The V gene's germline CDR1 is SEHNR and CDR2 FQNEAQ (reference sequence). This chain's CDR3 is CASSFIGDTVQFF. CDR3 nucleotide sequence: TGTGCCAGCAGCTTTATTGGGGATACAGTTCAGTTCTTC.

J is TRBJ1-5 and V is TRBV21-1; the table assigns TRBD1, which was not confirmed against the DNA. TRBV21-1 is flagged as a pseudogene. This CDR3 has 19 residues. CDR3 nucleotides: TGTGCCAGCAGCAAAGTTGGACAGGGGGAGTCTAATAGCAATCAGCCCCAGCATTTT. Translated, it gives CASSKVGQGESNSNQPQHF.

The chain couples TRBV7-2 to TRBJ1-4; TRBD1 aligns across 7 bases. With V trimmed by 5 bases and J by 10 bases, 10 bases remained unmatched. CDR3 length equals 14 residues. Germline V lookup: CDR1 SGHTA, CDR2 FQGNSA. CDR3 protein: CASSTGTVAGKLFF. CDR3 nucleotides: TGTGCCAGCAGCACAGGGACAGTTGCAGGAAAACTGTTTTTT.

The chain is built from TRBV29-1 and TRBJ1-5; D ambiguous. The V end was cut by 2 bases, the J end by 0 bases, with 5 bases between. The CDR3 runs 13 residues. Per the germline V gene, CDR1 is SQVTM and CDR2 is ANQGSEA. CDR3 amino acids: CSVETDSNQPQHF. The CDR3 DNA reads as TGCAGCGTTGAAACAGATAGCAATCAGCCCCAGCATTTT.

V usage is TRBV6-5 and J usage is TRBJ1-2; D not certain. The length of the CDR3 is 14 residues. Germline lookup yields CDR1 MNHEY and CDR2 SVGAGI. Trimming cost V 0 bases and J 3 bases, with 8 bases left between them. Here the CDR3 reads CASSYSGEDYGYTF. CDR3 sequence (DNA): TGTGCCAGCAGTTACTCTGGGGAGGACTATGGCTACACCTTC.